This entry lists 22 T cell receptor beta chains sequenced from one sample in a study of blood T cell repertoires in COVID-19. The protocol was immunoSEQ multiplex PCR, while the TCRdb copy is restricted to in-frame clones and leaves out a portion. Among around 63,000 clones listed, around 87% were seen once. The sequenced sample consisted of peripheral blood. The receptor source for this set is a man in his 60s with acute or convalescent COVID-19.

V and J are TRBV4-3 and TRBJ2-1; D is ambiguous. The CDR3 runs to 17 residues. Deletions cut 0 bases from V and 6 bases from J, with 18 bases between. Germline V gene data show CDR1 as LGHNA and CDR2 as YSLEER. The CDR3 region has the DNA TGCGCCAGCAGCCAAGATATGGGCACAGCCGACCCCAATGAGCAGTTCTTC. Protein product: CASSQDMGTADPNEQFF.

The chain has TRBV10-3 and TRBJ2-1, with 7 bases matching TRBD1. Germline V gives CDR1 ENHRY, CDR2 SYGVKD. J was trimmed by 8 bases and V by 3 bases; bases with no gene match: 13. The CDR3 loop spans 16 amino acids. The CDR3 DNA sequence: TGTGCCATCAGTGACAAACAGGGGAGTTTTCGGGATGAGCAGTTCTTC. Its protein is CAISDKQGSFRDEQFF.

The chain carries TRBV4-2 and TRBJ1-2; TRBD1 matches 7 bases. After removal of 1 base from V and 6 bases from J, the junction contained 5 bases not matched to a gene. Germline V gives CDR1 LGHNA, CDR2 YNFKEQ. This CDR3 contains 14 residues. The DNA of the CDR3 is TGTGCCAGCAGCCAAGCGGGACAGTCTCATGGCTACACCTTC. Protein sequence: CASSQAGQSHGYTF.

The chain is built from TRBV7-2 and TRBJ1-5; D perhaps matches TRBD1 (6 bases). CDR3 length: 13 residues. The V and J ends lost 5 bases and 3 bases respectively, with 8 bases between them. Germline CDR1 SGHTA, CDR2 FQGNSA. The CDR3 here is CASSGQNNQPQHF. The CDR3 coding sequence is TGTGCCAGCAGCGGACAGAACAATCAGCCCCAGCATTTT.

This clone was seen a single time. The V call is TRBV4-1, the J call TRBJ1-2; D not resolved. The CDR3 totals 16 residues. V shed 1 base and J shed 3 bases, with 15 bases lying between them. Germline CDR1 reads MGHRA; CDR2 reads YSYEKL. CDR3 in DNA: TGCGCCAGCAGCCAAGTTTTCCGGCCGAGCGACTATGGCTACACCTTC. It codes for CASSQVFRPSDYGYTF.

V is TRBV4-3 and J is TRBJ1-2, with 8 bases aligning to TRBD1. The junction had 4 bases not matched to a gene; V was cut back by 0 bases and J by 4 bases. Germline V gives CDR1 LGHNA, CDR2 YSLEER. The CDR3 totals 15 residues. CDR3 residues: CASSQDSGGIYGYTF. CDR3 bases: TGCGCCAGCAGCCAAGACTCAGGGGGCATCTATGGCTACACCTTC.

The J gene is TRBJ2-3, the V gene TRBV9; TRBD2 aligns across 8 bases. CDR1 and CDR2 (germline): SGDLS, YYNGEE. CDR3 length equals 17 residues. J was trimmed by 3 bases and V by 0 bases; bases with no gene match: 9. The CDR3 bases are TGTGCCAGCAGCGTAGACGGGGGGGCCGAAGGGACAGATACGCAGTATTTT. Translated, it gives CASSVDGGAEGTDTQYF.

This clone appeared a few times. The chain combines TRBV3-1 (or the pseudogene TRBV3-2) with TRBJ1-3; perhaps TRBD1 as D (6 bases). In germline, CDR1 is LGHDT, CDR2 YNNKEL (reference sequence). Trimming pared 4 bases from V and 7 bases from J, leaving 17 bases between. The CDR3 loop spans 15 amino acids. The CDR3 bases are TGTGCCAGCAGCCTCCTGGGACATGGAGGTAACACCATATATTTT. This encodes CASSLLGHGGNTIYF.

The CDR3 region has the DNA TGTGCCAGCAGCAGTCGACAGGCTACTGAAGCTTTCTTT. Translating gives CASSSRQATEAFF. The chain uses TRBV9 and TRBJ1-1; D is perhaps TRBD1 (6 bases). The V end was cut by 4 bases, the J end by 5 bases, with 12 bases between. CDR1 is SGDLS, CDR2 YYNGEE, per germline. The CDR3 spans 13 residues.

Turning to this clone: The sample has other DNA sequences that encode this CDR3 too. This chain joins TRBV28 and TRBJ1-2; perhaps TRBD1 as D (6 bases). The germline V and J ends were trimmed by 3 bases and 2 bases, with 10 bases remaining between them. Germline lookup yields CDR1 MDHEN and CDR2 SYDVKM. This CDR3 has 14 residues. CDR3 region: CASSFQGTNYGYTF. CDR3 sequence (DNA): TGTGCCAGCAGTTTTCAGGGGACGAACTATGGCTACACCTTC.

This chain connects TRBV30 to TRBJ2-1; a weak D match, TRBD1 (5 bases). V was clipped by 3 bases and J by 4 bases, with 13 bases between them. From germline, CDR1 is GTSNPN and CDR2 SVGIG (reference sequence). There are 14 residues in the CDR3. CDR3 nucleotide sequence: TGTGCCTGGAGGGAGAAAGGGGAATACAATGAGCAGTTCTTC. Residues: CAWREKGEYNEQFF.

This clone was observed once. The chain is built from TRBV9 and TRBJ2-2; TRBD2 might be the D (5 bases). The germline V gene encodes CDR1 SGDLS and CDR2 YYNGEE. The CDR3 contains 17 residues. V was shortened by 5 bases and J by 3 bases, with 20 bases between the two germline ends. The CDR3 region is CASSTRSDHLYTGELFF. DNA of the CDR3: TGTGCCAGCAGTACCCGTAGCGACCACCTATACACCGGGGAGCTGTTTTTT.

The V call is TRBV30, the J call TRBJ1-5; D remains ambiguous. CDR1 is GTSNPN, CDR2 SVGIG, per germline (reference sequence). CDR3 length: 14 amino acids. V shed 3 bases and J shed 2 bases, with 11 bases lying between them. CDR3 region: CAWRSTLGNQPQHF. Here the CDR3 DNA reads TGTGCCTGGAGATCGACTTTGGGCAATCAGCCCCAGCATTTT.

The chain recombines TRBV6-5 with TRBJ1-5; 7 nucleotides match TRBD1. Germline CDR1 reads MNHEY; CDR2 reads SVGAGI. The J segment lost 6 bases and the V segment lost 6 bases, leaving 8 bases of the junction unmatched. The CDR3 has 14 amino acids. CDR3: CASRVTGPGQPQHF. In nucleotides, the CDR3 is TGTGCCAGCAGGGTGACAGGGCCCGGTCAGCCCCAGCATTTT.

This chain uses TRBV6-6 with TRBJ2-7, with 7 nucleotides matching TRBD1. The trim removed 6 bases at V and 9 bases at J, leaving 17 bases unmatched. The CDR3 spans 15 residues. CDR1 MNHNY and CDR2 SVGAGI come from the germline V gene (reference sequence). The CDR3 spells CASSRGTDPTSGQYF. In nucleotides, the CDR3 is TGTGCCAGCAGCCGAGGGACAGATCCTACGAGCGGGCAGTACTTC.

The chain uses TRBV9 and TRBJ1-1; D is unclear. V was pared by 0 bases and J by 0 bases, with 9 bases between. Germline V CDR1 and CDR2: SGDLS, YYNGEE. The CDR3 covers 15 residues. CDR3 amino acids: CASSVGRSMNTEAFF. Written as DNA, the CDR3 is TGTGCCAGCAGCGTAGGACGGAGTATGAACACTGAAGCTTTCTTT.

The chain joins TRBV18 to TRBJ1-6; TRBD1 matches at 7 bases. Germline CDR1 and CDR2: KGHSH and LQKENI. The CDR3 runs 14 residues. V lost 4 bases, J lost 10 bases, and 7 bases stayed unmatched. CDR3 protein: CASSQQTGLSPLHF. As DNA, the CDR3 is TGTGCCAGCTCACAACAGACAGGGTTGTCACCCCTCCACTTT.

The chain has TRBV6-6 and TRBJ1-2; D is perhaps TRBD1 (5 bases). Germline V lookup: CDR1 MNHNY, CDR2 SVGAGI (reference sequence). V lost 5 bases and J lost 6, with 7 bases in between. This CDR3 comprises 11 residues. CDR3 loop: CASSIRDGYTF. In DNA form, the CDR3 reads TGTGCCAGCAGTATCAGGGATGGCTACACCTTC.

DNA of the CDR3: TGTGCCAGCAGCGCCCGACTAGCGGGGGCGGGGGATACGCAGTATTTT. It specifies CASSARLAGAGDTQYF. The gene calls are TRBV7-8 and TRBJ2-3; 12 bases line up with TRBD2. Germline CDR1 reads SGHVS; CDR2 reads FQNEAQ. The J segment lost 6 bases and the V segment lost 5 bases, leaving 9 bases of the junction unmatched. CDR3 size: 16 residues.

J is TRBJ2-6 and V is TRBV2, with D maybe TRBD1 (5 bases). The germline V gene encodes CDR1 SNHLY and CDR2 FYNNEI. The V end was cut by 6 bases, the J end by 0 bases, with 9 bases between. CDR3 length equals 15 residues. The CDR3 bases are TGTGCCAGCAGCTCGCAGGGCTCTGGGGCCAACGTCCTGACTTTC. Translated: CASSSQGSGANVLTF.

The chain uses TRBV10-3 and TRBJ1-5, with D possibly TRBD1 on 6 matching bases. Trimming left V 7 bases short and J 2 bases short, with 9 bases between. CDR3 length: 13 residues. CDR1 is ENHRY and CDR2 is SYGVKD in the germline V gene. The CDR3 DNA reads as TGTGCCATCAAAGCAGGGGGCAATCAGCCCCAGCATTTT. Translation: CAIKAGGNQPQHF.

This clone has a single count. This chain joins TRBV25-1 and TRBJ1-2; tentatively, D is TRBD1 (5 bases). The CDR3 runs to 13 residues. V gave up 4 bases and J gave up 4 bases, with 10 bases separating them. The germline V gene has CDR1 MGHDK and CDR2 SYGVNS. This CDR3 reads CASSGDLGYGYTF. The CDR3 nucleotides are TGTGCCAGCAGTGGGGACTTGGGCTATGGCTACACCTTC.